This is a list of T cell receptor beta chains from one sample in a study of response to subunit inactivated influenza vaccine. TCRdb analysed the RT-PCR reads with MiXCR anew, one entry per CDR3 protein. The table lists about 800,000 distinct CDR3 sequences, about 20% of them singletons. The source material was PBMCs from blood, sampled roughly 5 days after vaccination. These receptor sequences come from a man aged 50-59 years who received an inactivated influenza vaccine. Both conserved end residues are part of each CDR3. Fields, in order: D gene, clone size, J gene, V gene, CDR3 protein, CDR3 DNA. A D gene is named only where the DNA matches it firmly. Clone size is shown for a subset of rows, as once, few, many or a class of expanded clone.

-,-,TRBJ2-2,TRBV14,CASSRDFVNTGELFF,TGTGCCAGCAGCCGGGACTTCGTTAACACCGGGGAGCTGTTTTTT
-,few,TRBJ2-2,TRBV12-3/TRBV12-4,CASSPGRETGELFF,TGTGCCAGCAGCCCCGGAAGAGAAACCGGGGAGCTGTTTTTT
-,few,TRBJ2-3,TRBV3-1,CASSQDWDTDTQYF,TGTGCCAGCAGCCAAGATTGGGACACAGATACGCAGTATTTT
TRBD2,-,TRBJ2-3,TRBV5-4,CASSLVSGRAGDTQYF,TGTGCCAGCAGCTTGGTTAGCGGGAGGGCCGGAGATACGCAGTATTTT
-,many,TRBJ2-7,TRBV12-3/TRBV12-4,CASSLGEVAYEQYF,TGTGCCAGCAGTTTAGGTGAGGTGGCCTACGAGCAGTACTTC
TRBD1,-,TRBJ1-5,TRBV11-2,CASSRDSHSNQPQHF,TGTGCCAGCAGCCGGGACAGCCATAGCAATCAGCCCCAGCATTTT
-,-,TRBJ2-1,TRBV7-9,CARSFGEQFF,TGTGCCCGCAGCTTCGGGGAGCAGTTCTTC
TRBD1,-,TRBJ2-7,TRBV6-2/TRBV6-3,CASSLGTGPPYEQYF,TGTGCCAGCAGTTTGGGGACAGGTCCCCCTTACGAGCAGTACTTC
TRBD1,few,TRBJ1-4,TRBV20-1,CSARDVGTGNEKLFF,TGCAGTGCTAGAGATGTCGGGACAGGGAATGAAAAACTGTTTTTT
TRBD1,-,TRBJ2-3,TRBV20-1,CSVPGTGGRDTQYF,TGCAGTGTCCCGGGGACAGGGGGAAGGGACACGCAGTATTTT
-,-,TRBJ2-1,TRBV6-1,CASSEARTVTSSYNEQFF,TGTGCCAGCAGTGAGGCTAGGACAGTTACCTCCTCCTACAATGAGCAGTTCTTC
-,many,TRBJ1-2,TRBV7-2,CASSDPPGSGTF,TGTGCCAGCAGCGACCCACCGGGGTCTGGGACCTTC
-,-,TRBJ2-1,TRBV30,CAWTGPGPEEFF,TGTGCCTGGACCGGCCCGGGCCCAGAGGAGTTCTTC
-,-,TRBJ1-1,TRBV29-1,CSVLGQHTEAFF,TGCAGCGTTCTCGGACAGCACACTGAAGCTTTCTTT
TRBD1,many,TRBJ2-5,TRBV29-1,CSVEDRGQGAETQYF,TGCAGCGTTGAAGATCGCGGACAGGGAGCAGAGACCCAGTACTTC
-,-,TRBJ1-6,TRBV5-6,CASSLQGLGSPLHF,TGTGCCAGCAGCTTGCAGGGTCTAGGGTCACCCCTCCACTTT
TRBD1,-,TRBJ2-7,TRBV4-3,CASSQSDRGHEQYF,TGCGCCAGCAGCCAGTCAGACAGGGGCCACGAGCAGTACTTC
TRBD1,few,TRBJ2-7,TRBV20-1,CSARPGGLGYEQYF,TGCAGTGCTAGGCCAGGGGGCTTGGGTTACGAGCAGTACTTC
TRBD2,-,TRBJ2-1,TRBV28,CASSTQLAGGRDEQFF,TGTGCCAGCAGTACCCAACTAGCGGGGGGGAGGGATGAGCAGTTCTTC
-,-,TRBJ2-1,TRBV5-1,CASSWRAGNYEQFF,TGCGCCAGCAGCTGGCGGGCAGGGAACTACGAGCAGTTCTTC
-,few,TRBJ2-7,TRBV6-5,CASSSWYEQYF,TGTGCCAGCAGTTCCTGGTACGAGCAGTACTTC
TRBD1,-,TRBJ1-2,TRBV20-1,CSATGTGGYGYTF,TGCAGTGCTACCGGGACAGGGGGCTATGGCTACACCTTC
TRBD1,-,TRBJ2-7,TRBV12-3/TRBV12-4,CASTGQGQNYEQYF,TGTGCCAGCACCGGACAGGGCCAGAACTACGAGCAGTACTTC
-,-,TRBJ1-5,TRBV20-1,CSARGKGDNQPQHF,TGCAGTGCTAGAGGCAAGGGAGACAATCAGCCCCAGCATTTT
-,-,TRBJ2-1,TRBV21-1,CASSKGARDRDHEQFF,TGTGCCAGCAGCAAAGGAGCGCGGGACAGGGACCATGAGCAGTTCTTC
TRBD2,-,TRBJ2-5,TRBV6-5,CASSYTGTSGAQYF,TGTGCCAGCAGTTACACCGGGACTAGCGGCGCCCAGTACTTC
-,many,TRBJ2-7,TRBV12-3/TRBV12-4,CASSNRLGSYEQYF,TGTGCCAGCAGTAACCGGCTAGGGTCCTACGAGCAGTACTTC
-,-,TRBJ2-1,TRBV7-6,CASSFRNPNEQFF,TGTGCCAGCAGCTTTAGGAACCCCAATGAGCAGTTCTTC
-,-,TRBJ2-3,TRBV28,CASSLMSGQSDTQYF,TGTGCCAGCAGTTTAATGAGCGGACAATCAGATACGCAGTATTTT
TRBD2,many,TRBJ2-1,TRBV15,CATVRTSGGYEQFF,TGTGCCACCGTAAGAACTAGCGGGGGTTATGAGCAGTTCTTC
-,few,TRBJ2-1,TRBV20-1,CSGGDWGTNEQFF,TGCAGTGGTGGAGATTGGGGAACTAATGAGCAGTTCTTC
-,-,TRBJ2-5,TRBV11-2,CASSQLGVYQETQYF,TGTGCCAGCAGCCAATTAGGAGTGTACCAAGAGACCCAGTACTTC
TRBD2,-,TRBJ2-3,TRBV5-1,CASSWHGTSGDADTQYF,TGCGCCAGCAGCTGGCACGGGACTAGCGGGGATGCAGATACGCAGTATTTT
-,few,TRBJ2-7,TRBV20-1,CSARDQAYEQYF,TGCAGTGCTAGAGATCAGGCCTACGAGCAGTACTTC
TRBD1,-,TRBJ2-5,TRBV7-2,CASSLTTGGLAETQYF,TGTGCCAGCAGCTTAACGACAGGGGGACTCGCAGAGACCCAGTACTTC
TRBD2,-,TRBJ2-1,TRBV20-1,CSGLRTSGYNEQFF,TGCAGTGGATTAAGGACTAGCGGCTACAATGAGCAGTTCTTC
TRBD2,few,TRBJ2-1,TRBV7-2,CASSLAGTSAYNEQFF,TGTGCCAGCAGCTTGGCGGGGACTAGCGCTTACAATGAGCAGTTCTTC
TRBD2,few,TRBJ2-1,TRBV20-1,CSARGGSGLAIYNEQFF,TGCAGTGCAAGAGGAGGGAGTGGACTAGCGATCTACAATGAGCAGTTCTTC
-,few,TRBJ1-6,TRBV12-3/TRBV12-4,CASSLLQTNSPLHF,TGTGCCAGCAGTTTACTGCAGACCAATTCACCCCTCCACTTT
-,-,TRBJ1-5,TRBV20-1,CSALKPGINWPQHF,TGCAGTGCACTCAAGCCAGGGATTAATTGGCCCCAGCATTTT
TRBD2,-,TRBJ2-1,TRBV7-9,CASRGGRDEQFF,TGTGCCAGCAGGGGAGGGAGGGATGAGCAGTTCTTC
TRBD1,-,TRBJ2-6,TRBV19,CASSMDRISGANVLTF,TGTGCCAGTAGTATGGACAGGATCTCTGGGGCCAACGTCCTGACTTTC
-,few,TRBJ1-1,TRBV27,CASSLAPGDSAFF,TGTGCCAGCAGTTTAGCACCGGGGGACTCAGCTTTCTTT
-,-,TRBJ1-5,TRBV15,CATSREPRESQHF,TGTGCCACCAGCAGAGAACCCAGGGAGTCCCAGCATTTT
-,-,TRBJ2-4,TRBV3-1,CASSQDGGLAKNIQYF,TGTGCCAGCAGCCAAGACGGCGGATTAGCCAAAAACATTCAGTACTTC
-,-,TRBJ2-5,TRBV29-1,CSAASGIRQETQYF,TGCAGCGCCGCGTCTGGGATTCGGCAAGAGACCCAGTACTTC
-,few,TRBJ2-1,TRBV12-3/TRBV12-4,CASSLSRTVSYNEQFF,TGTGCCAGCAGTTTGTCTCGTACTGTCTCCTACAATGAGCAGTTCTTC
-,-,TRBJ1-6,TRBV5-5,CASSLEGHNSPLHF,TGTGCCAGCAGCTTGGAGGGCCACAATTCACCCCTCCACTTT
-,once,TRBJ2-3,TRBV12-3/TRBV12-4,CASSRDRPSTDMQYF,TGTGCCAGCAGTCGAGACAGGCCTAGCACAGATATGCAGTATTTT
-,few,TRBJ2-7,TRBV25-1,CASSDYGVRYEQYF,TGTGCCAGCAGTGACTACGGGGTTAGGTACGAGCAGTACTTC
TRBD1,-,TRBJ1-5,TRBV6-4,CASSDSDRGNSNQPQHF,TGTGCCAGCAGTGACTCAGACAGGGGAAATAGCAATCAGCCCCAGCATTTT
TRBD1,-,TRBJ2-7,TRBV10-3,CAISDGTGAFEQYF,TGTGCCATCAGTGACGGGACAGGGGCTTTTGAGCAGTACTTC
-,-,TRBJ2-7,TRBV7-9,CASSPTWPGQYF,TGTGCCAGCAGCCCGACATGGCCGGGGCAGTACTTC
-,-,TRBJ2-5,TRBV5-1,CASTAFRGLKETQYF,TGCGCCAGCACCGCTTTCAGGGGTCTAAAAGAGACCCAGTACTTC
-,-,TRBJ2-7,TRBV9,CASSPNGAGVYEQYF,TGTGCCAGCAGCCCAAACGGGGCAGGGGTTTACGAGCAGTACTTC
-,-,TRBJ1-3,TRBV12-3/TRBV12-4,CATQGGGILDGNTIYF,TGTGCCACCCAAGGAGGAGGGATATTGGATGGAAACACCATATATTTT
TRBD1,-,TRBJ2-1,TRBV27,CASSWTGFNEQFF,TGTGCCAGCAGTTGGACAGGGTTCAATGAGCAGTTCTTC
TRBD1,few,TRBJ1-3,TRBV20-1,CSARQGAIGNTIYF,TGCAGTGCTAGACAGGGGGCCATCGGAAACACCATATATTTT